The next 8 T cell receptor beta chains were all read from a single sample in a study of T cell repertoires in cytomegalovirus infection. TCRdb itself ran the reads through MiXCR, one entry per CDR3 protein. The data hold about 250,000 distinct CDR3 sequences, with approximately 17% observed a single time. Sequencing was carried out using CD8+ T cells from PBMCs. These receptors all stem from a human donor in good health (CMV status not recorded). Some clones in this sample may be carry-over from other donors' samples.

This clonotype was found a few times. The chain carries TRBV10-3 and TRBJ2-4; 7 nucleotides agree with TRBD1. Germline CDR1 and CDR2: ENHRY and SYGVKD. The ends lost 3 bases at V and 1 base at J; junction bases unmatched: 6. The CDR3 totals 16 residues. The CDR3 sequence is CAISDFTGEAKNIQYF. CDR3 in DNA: TGTGCCATCAGTGACTTCACAGGGGAGGCCAAAAACATTCAGTACTTC.

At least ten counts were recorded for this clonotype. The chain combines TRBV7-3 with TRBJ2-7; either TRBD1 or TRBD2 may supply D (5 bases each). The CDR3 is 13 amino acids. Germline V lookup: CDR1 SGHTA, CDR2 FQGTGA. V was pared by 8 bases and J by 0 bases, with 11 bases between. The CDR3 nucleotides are TGTGCCAGCTCCGACGGGACCTCCTACGAGCAGTACTTC. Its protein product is CASSDGTSYEQYF.

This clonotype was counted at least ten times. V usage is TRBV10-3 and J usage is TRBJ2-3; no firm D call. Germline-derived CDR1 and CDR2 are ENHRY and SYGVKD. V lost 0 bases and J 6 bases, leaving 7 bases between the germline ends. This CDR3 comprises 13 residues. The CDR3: CAISESSLDTQYF. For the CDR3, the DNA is TGTGCCATCAGTGAGTCGTCGTTGGATACGCAGTATTTT.

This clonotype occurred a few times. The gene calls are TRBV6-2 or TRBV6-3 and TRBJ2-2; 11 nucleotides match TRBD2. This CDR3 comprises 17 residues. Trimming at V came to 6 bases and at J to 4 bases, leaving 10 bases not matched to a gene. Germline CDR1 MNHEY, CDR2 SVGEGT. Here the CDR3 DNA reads TGTGCCAGCAGCCACCTAGCGGGGGGCGACCCCACCGGGGAGCTGTTTTTT. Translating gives CASSHLAGGDPTGELFF.

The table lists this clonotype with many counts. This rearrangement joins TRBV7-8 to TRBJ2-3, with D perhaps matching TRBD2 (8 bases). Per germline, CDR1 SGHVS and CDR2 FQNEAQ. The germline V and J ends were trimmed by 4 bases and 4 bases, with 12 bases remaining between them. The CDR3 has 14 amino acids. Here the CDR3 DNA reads TGTGCCAGCAGCTCGGGAGGGGGCGCAGATACGCAGTATTTT. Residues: CASSSGGGADTQYF. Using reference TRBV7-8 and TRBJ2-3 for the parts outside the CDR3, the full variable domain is GAGVSQSPRYKVAKRGQDVALRCDPISGHVSLFWYQQALGQGPEFLTYFQNEAQLDKSGLPSDRFFAERPEGSVSTLKIQRTQQEDSAVYLCASSSGGGADTQYFGPGTRLTVL.

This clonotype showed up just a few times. In nucleotides, the CDR3 is TGTGCCAGCAGCCGGGACGGTAGCAATCAGCCCCAGCATTTT. Its translation: CASSRDGSNQPQHF. The chain has TRBV2 and TRBJ1-5; the D gene is possibly TRBD1 (5 bases). V lost 6 bases, J lost 0 bases, and 9 bases lay in between. This CDR3 has 14 residues. Germline V CDR1 and CDR2: SNHLY, FYNNEI.

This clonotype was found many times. The CDR3 loop reads CASSSGTVLYNEQFF. CDR3 sequence (DNA): TGTGCCAGCAGTTCCGGGACAGTGCTCTACAATGAGCAGTTCTTC. The V and J genes are TRBV27 and TRBJ2-1; TRBD1 agrees at 7 bases. The CDR3 totals 15 residues. The trim removed 4 bases at V and 3 bases at J, leaving 6 bases unmatched. Looked up from germline, CDR1 is MNHEY and CDR2 is SMNVEV (reference sequence).

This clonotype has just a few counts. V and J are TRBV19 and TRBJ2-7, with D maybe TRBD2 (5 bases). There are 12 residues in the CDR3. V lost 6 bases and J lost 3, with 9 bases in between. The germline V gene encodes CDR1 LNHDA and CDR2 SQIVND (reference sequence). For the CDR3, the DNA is TGTGCCAGTAGCATTGGGAGCTACGAGCAGTACTTC. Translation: CASSIGSYEQYF.